This T cell receptor (beta chain) was retrieved from a study of T cells in Graves' hyperthyroidism and ophthalmopathy. Many counts were recorded for this clonotype. TCR beta CDR3 sequences were amplified from RNA transcripts. TCR CDR3 regions were first amplified by RT-PCR with HTBI primers. TCRdb processed the multiplex PCR reads anew with MiXCR; each CDR3 protein has one entry. Here the sample spans roughly 35,000 distinct CDR3 sequences, about 52% being singletons. With 5 bases removed from V and 8 bases from J, the gap between germline ends came to 19 bases. Germline V lookup: CDR1 SGHRS, CDR2 YFSETQ. CDR3 size: 15 residues.

Sequencing used blood. This rearrangement joins TRBV5-1 to TRBJ1-4; D possibly corresponds to TRBD1 (5 bases). The TCR originated in a woman aged 40-49 years with Graves' ophthalmopathy. CDR3 nucleotide sequence: TGCGCCAGCAGGGGGGGGGGTTTCGGAGAGGAAAAACTGTTTTTT. This encodes CASRGGGFGEEKLFF.